This is a list of T cell receptor beta chains from one sample in a study of T cell changes during pregnancy in multiple sclerosis. The assay was immunoSEQ multiplex PCR, and TCRdb's table has in-frame clones only and misses some. The profile shows 70,000 to 95,000 clones, 90% to 95% of them singletons. The source was peripheral blood, collected in the first trimester of pregnancy. These receptors originate from a female donor with multiple sclerosis, enrolled in a pregnancy study. The CDR3 runs from the conserved cysteine through the conserved F or W. D genes are given only for firm matches. Part of the rows lack a size; the others show once, few, many or a class for expanded clones.

TRBD2,TRBJ2-3,TRBV5-1,-,CASGLGLAGSDTQYF,TGCGCCAGCGGCCTGGGACTAGCCGGATCAGATACGCAGTATTTT
TRBD2,TRBJ2-3,TRBV7-3,-,CASSLTGGGATDTQYF,TGTGCCAGCAGCTTAACAGGCGGGGGGGCCACAGATACGCAGTATTTT
-,TRBJ1-5,TRBV25-1,-,CASSAGSNQPQHF,TGTGCCAGCAGTGCCGGGAGCAATCAGCCCCAGCATTTT
-,TRBJ1-5,TRBV19,-,CASSQGGLQPQHF,TGTGCCAGTAGTCAGGGAGGGCTCCAGCCCCAGCATTTT
-,TRBJ2-7,TRBV10-1,-,CASSQGTKHKQSSYEQYF,TGCGCCAGCAGTCAAGGGACAAAACATAAACAAAGCTCCTACGAGCAGTACTTC
TRBD1,TRBJ1-1,TRBV7-6,-,CASSLGQGKGTEAFF,TGTGCCAGCAGCTTAGGACAGGGAAAAGGCACTGAAGCTTTCTTT
-,TRBJ1-6,TRBV9,-,CASSTGNNSPLHF,TGTGCCAGCAGCACAGGGAATAATTCACCCCTCCACTTT
TRBD1,TRBJ1-2,TRBV9,-,CASSAGTGLDYGYTF,TGTGCCAGCAGCGCCGGGACAGGTTTAGACTATGGCTACACCTTC
TRBD1,TRBJ1-4,TRBV7-2,-,CASSRTGTGVEKLFF,TGTGCCAGCAGCCGAACCGGGACAGGAGTGGAAAAACTGTTTTTT
-,TRBJ2-1,TRBV5-4,-,CASSAAANNEQFF,TGTGCCAGCAGTGCGGCAGCCAACAATGAGCAGTTCTTC
TRBD1,TRBJ1-6,TRBV5-1,few,CASSSSGGQAVNSPLHF,TGCGCCAGCAGCTCTTCCGGGGGACAGGCTGTGAATTCACCCCTCCACTTT
TRBD1,TRBJ1-2,TRBV19,-,CASSIGDSAYGYTF,TGTGCCAGTAGTATAGGGGACAGCGCCTATGGCTACACCTTC
TRBD2,TRBJ2-3,TRBV7-9,-,CASSLAPIAGASTDTQYF,TGTGCCAGCAGCTTAGCTCCCATAGCGGGGGCTAGCACAGATACGCAGTATTTT
TRBD1,TRBJ2-1,TRBV6-1,-,CASSVDRGYNEQFF,TGTGCCAGCAGTGTGGACAGGGGATACAATGAGCAGTTCTTC
-,TRBJ2-1,TRBV5-8,once,CASSMRNEQFF,TGTGCCAGCAGCATGCGGAATGAGCAGTTCTTC
TRBD2,TRBJ2-7,TRBV25-1,-,CASSKPGLLYEQYF,TGTGCCAGCAGTAAACCGGGACTACTCTACGAGCAGTACTTC
TRBD1,TRBJ1-1,TRBV7-9,-,CASSSVGTENTEAFF,TGTGCCAGCAGCTCTGTCGGGACAGAGAACACTGAAGCTTTCTTT
TRBD2,TRBJ2-3,TRBV7-6,-,CASSLRLAGDADTQYF,TGTGCCAGCAGCTTAAGGCTAGCGGGGGACGCAGATACGCAGTATTTT
-,TRBJ1-6,TRBV25-1,-,CASSEYEFRRGDSPLHF,TGTGCCAGCAGTGAATACGAGTTTCGCAGGGGTGATTCACCCCTCCACTTT
-,TRBJ2-5,TRBV6-5,-,CASRGQPGVETQYF,TGTGCCAGCAGGGGACAGCCGGGGGTAGAGACCCAGTACTTC
-,TRBJ1-3,TRBV18,-,CASKSSGNTIYF,TGTGCCAGCAAGAGCTCTGGAAACACCATATATTTT
-,TRBJ2-3,TRBV12-5,-,CASGLVPGQDTQYF,TGTGCTAGTGGTTTGGTACCCGGACAGGATACGCAGTATTTT
-,TRBJ1-4,TRBV5-6,-,CASSLGGGRHQKLFF,TGTGCCAGCAGCTTGGGCGGGGGTAGGCATCAAAAACTGTTTTTT
TRBD2,TRBJ2-1,TRBV30,once,CAWSVPSGGAYEQFF,TGTGCCTGGAGTGTACCGAGCGGGGGGGCCTATGAGCAGTTCTTC
-,TRBJ1-2,TRBV6-5,-,CASSYLRSNYGYTF,TGTGCCAGCAGTTATCTCCGGTCTAACTATGGCTACACCTTC
TRBD2,TRBJ2-3,TRBV10-3,-,CAISLLAGASTDTQYF,TGTGCCATCAGCCTACTAGCGGGGGCTAGCACAGATACGCAGTATTTT
TRBD1,TRBJ1-5,TRBV18,-,CASSPRGDRVANQPQHF,TGTGCCAGCTCACCGCGAGGAGACAGGGTAGCCAATCAGCCCCAGCATTTT
TRBD2,TRBJ2-1,TRBV7-9,-,CASSLPLRLAVYNEQFF,TGTGCCAGCAGCTTACCTCTCCGACTAGCCGTTTACAATGAGCAGTTCTTC
-,TRBJ2-5,TRBV14,-,CASSQAAGLSGSETQYF,TGTGCCAGCAGCCAAGCCGCGGGACTCTCGGGGTCGGAGACCCAGTACTTC
TRBD2,TRBJ2-5,TRBV5-1,-,CASRKEGSGGETQYF,TGCGCCAGCAGAAAAGAGGGTAGCGGGGGAGAGACCCAGTACTTC
-,TRBJ2-3,TRBV7-8,-,CASSPRPDGSSTDTQYF,TGTGCCAGCAGCCCTCGCCCCGACGGGTCTAGCACAGATACGCAGTATTTT
-,TRBJ1-1,TRBV2,-,CASSEAGTGNTEAFF,TGTGCCAGCAGTGAAGCAGGCACAGGGAACACTGAAGCTTTCTTT
TRBD2,TRBJ2-7,TRBV4-1,once,CASSQLDMGLAGGREQYF,TGCGCCAGCAGCCAGCTAGACATGGGACTAGCGGGGGGCCGCGAGCAGTACTTC
-,TRBJ2-2,TRBV14,-,CASSKRETNTGELFF,TGTGCCAGCAGCAAACGAGAGACGAACACCGGGGAGCTGTTTTTT
-,TRBJ1-1,TRBV4-1,-,CASSLEGTEAFF,TGCGCCAGCAGCTTAGAGGGCACCGAAGCTTTCTTT
-,TRBJ1-1,TRBV2,-,CASSEFGGNTEAFF,TGTGCCAGCAGTGAATTCGGGGGGAACACTGAAGCTTTCTTT
TRBD1,TRBJ1-5,TRBV5-4,-,CASSPGQGDQPQHF,TGTGCCAGCAGCCCCGGACAGGGGGATCAGCCCCAGCATTTT
-,TRBJ1-1,TRBV18,-,CASSPQQGHTEAFF,TGTGCCAGCTCACCACAACAGGGCCACACTGAAGCTTTCTTT
-,TRBJ2-3,TRBV30,-,CAWSGGLTDTQYF,TGTGCCTGGAGCGGGGGATTAACAGATACGCAGTATTTT
TRBD2,TRBJ2-3,TRBV5-1,-,CASSLASSGGKDTDTQYF,TGCGCCAGCAGCTTGGCCTCTAGCGGGGGGAAGGACACAGATACGCAGTATTTT
-,TRBJ1-2,TRBV6-5,-,CASSYLPTGLNYGYTF,TGTGCCAGCAGTTACCTACCGACAGGACTTAACTATGGCTACACCTTC
-,TRBJ2-5,TRBV6-4,-,CASSAPGGETQYF,TGTGCCAGCAGTGCCCCGGGTGGGGAGACCCAGTACTTC
TRBD1,TRBJ1-4,TRBV9,-,CASSLNPTGGFNEKLFF,TGTGCCAGCAGCCTCAACCCGACAGGGGGGTTTAATGAAAAACTGTTTTTT
-,TRBJ2-5,TRBV5-1,-,CASSLASATRGTQYF,TGCGCCAGCAGCTTGGCGTCTGCGACTCGCGGGACCCAGTACTTC
-,TRBJ1-2,TRBV6-5,-,CASSYSRRNYGYTF,TGTGCCAGCAGTTACTCGAGGCGGAACTATGGCTACACCTTC
-,TRBJ1-5,TRBV6-5,-,CASSYSQGNNQPQHF,TGTGCCAGCAGTTACTCTCAGGGAAACAATCAGCCCCAGCATTTT
-,TRBJ2-4,TRBV19,-,CASSIAAGLAKNIQYF,TGTGCCAGTAGTATCGCCGCAGGGCTAGCCAAAAACATTCAGTACTTC
TRBD1,TRBJ1-2,TRBV9,-,CASTGPGQRSGGYTF,TGTGCCAGCACCGGTCCGGGACAGAGGTCCGGTGGCTACACCTTC
TRBD1,TRBJ2-7,TRBV29-1,-,CSAGGSGQIYEQYF,TGCAGCGCGGGCGGTTCGGGACAGATCTACGAGCAGTACTTC
-,TRBJ1-2,TRBV7-9,-,CASSLGGGF,TGTGCCAGCAGCTTAGGCGGTGGCTTC
TRBD1,TRBJ1-5,TRBV6-5,-,CASSLSGGAGQPQHF,TGTGCCAGCAGTCTCTCAGGGGGCGCGGGTCAGCCCCAGCATTTT